The next 26 T cell receptor beta chains were all read from a single sample in a study of T cell repertoires in cytomegalovirus infection. These receptors have no known antigen. Via MiXCR, TCRdb re-called the reads, giving one row per CDR3 protein. The table lists fewer than 1,000,000 distinct CDR3 sequences, approximately 31% of them singletons. Material: cultured CD8+ T cells from PBMCs, obtained from culture after CMV antigen stimulation. The origin of the receptors is a human donor in good health (CMV status not recorded). Some clones in this sample may be carry-over from other donors' samples.

This clonotype was observed at least ten times. This chain joins TRBV7-2 and TRBJ2-3; D tentatively reads TRBD1 or TRBD2 (5 bases each). Trimming took 4 bases from V and 5 from J, leaving 16 bases between them. Germline V gives CDR1 SGHTA, CDR2 FQGNSA. CDR3 size: 15 residues. CDR3 in amino acids: CASSYNSRDLDTQYF. DNA for the CDR3: TGTGCCAGCAGCTACAACTCCCGGGACCTAGATACGCAGTATTTT.

This clonotype was observed a few times. V usage is TRBV6-1 and J usage is TRBJ1-3; D is undetermined. The V gene's germline CDR1 is MNHNS and CDR2 SASEGT. The V gene lost 5 bases and the J gene lost 0 bases, with 8 bases spanning the gap. The CDR3 has 14 residues. Here the CDR3 reads CASSNSGSGNTIYF. The CDR3 bases are TGTGCCAGCAGTAACAGCGGCTCTGGAAACACCATATATTTT.

The CDR3 loop reads CASNWTVPSYEQYF. CDR3 DNA: TGCGCCAGCAATTGGACAGTACCGTCCTACGAGCAGTACTTC. The V gene is TRBV10-2, the J gene TRBJ2-7; a weak D match, TRBD1 (6 bases). Germline CDR1 reads WSHSY; CDR2 reads SAAADI. Trimming stripped 7 bases from V and 1 base from J, with 14 bases between. This CDR3 has 14 amino acids.

This clonotype was observed once. Just one base apart from a much larger clone, this may be a read error. The chain combines TRBV7-8 with TRBJ2-1; weak D call: TRBD2 (5 bases). The germline V gene encodes CDR1 SGHVS and CDR2 FQNEAQ. The CDR3 has 18 residues. V was clipped by 7 bases and J by 4 bases, with 26 bases between them. Written as DNA, the CDR3 is TGTGCCAGCATCCACGGAGGCCGGGGTAGTACCTTATACAATGAGCAGTTCTTC. Translation gives CASIHGGRGSTLYNEQFF.

The rearrangement joins TRBV6-5 to TRBJ2-6, with no clear D. The V end was cut by 3 bases, the J end by 0 bases, with 12 bases between. Germline-derived CDR1 and CDR2 are MNHEY and SVGAGI. This CDR3 is built from 17 residues. The CDR3 region has the DNA TGTGCCAGCAGTTATCTATTAGGACGCTCTGGGGCCAACGTCCTGACTTTC. Amino acid sequence: CASSYLLGRSGANVLTF.

This clonotype appeared a few times. One junction end disagrees with the germline gene, perhaps due to a read error. This sequence joins TRBV7-7 and TRBJ2-1, with TRBD2 identical over 7 bases. Per germline, CDR1 SSHAT and CDR2 FNYEAQ (reference sequence). The CDR3 covers 16 residues. CDR3 DNA: TGTGCTAGCAGCCGTCAACGCGGGAGCTCCTACAATGAGCAGTTCTTC. It encodes CASSRQRGSSYNEQFF. Using reference TRBV7-7 and TRBJ2-1 for the parts outside the CDR3, the full variable domain is GAGVSQSPRYKVTKRGQDVTLRCDPISSHATLYWYQQALGQGPEFLTYFNYEAQPDKSGLPSDRFSAERPEGSISTLTIQRTEQRDSAMYRCASSRQRGSSYNEQFFGPGTRLTVL.

In the case of this clonotype: Compared with germline, one end of the junction differs, possibly owing to a read error. The genes are TRBV7-2 and TRBJ2-3; 7 positions agree with TRBD1. CDR1 SGHTA and CDR2 FQGNSA come from the germline V gene. This CDR3 contains 16 residues. In nucleotides, the CDR3 is TGTGCCAACAGCTCCGGGCAGGGGGATCGGGCAGATACGCAGTATTTT. This gives the protein CANSSGQGDRADTQYF.

Regarding this clonotype: The junction departs from germline at one end; a sequencing error may be responsible. The chain links TRBV6-2 or TRBV6-3 to TRBJ1-1, with TRBD1 as a possible D gene (5 bases). The CDR3 extends over 13 amino acids. CDR1 and CDR2 (germline): MNHEY, SVGEGT. This chain's CDR3 is CASRGRMNAEAFF. The CDR3 DNA sequence: TGTGCCAGCAGGGGACGAATGAACGCTGAAGCTTTCTTT.

The chain joins TRBV4-1 to TRBJ1-5; D gene uncertain. This CDR3 spans 17 amino acids. The V end lost 1 base, the J end lost 2 bases, and 15 bases lay between the germline ends. In germline, CDR1 is MGHRA, CDR2 YSYEKL. The CDR3 coding sequence is TGCGCCAGCAGCCAAGGAGACACCCGGAGGGGCAATCAGCCCCAGCATTTT. This sequence encodes CASSQGDTRRGNQPQHF.

This chain uses TRBV15 with TRBJ2-5; 11 bases are shared with TRBD2. V was pared by 0 bases and J by 1 base, with 7 bases of the junction left unmatched. The CDR3 consists of 18 residues. Germline V CDR1 and CDR2: LNHNV, YYDKDF (reference sequence). CDR3 DNA: TGTGCCACCAGCAGAGAAAACCCCCTAGCGGGGGGCCAAGAGACCCAGTACTTC. Translation gives CATSRENPLAGGQETQYF.

The rearrangement uses TRBV12-3 or TRBV12-4 and TRBJ2-2; 8 bases map to TRBD2. J gave up 6 bases and V 0 bases, and 3 bases lay outside the gene matches. This CDR3 region has 15 residues. CDR3 loop: CASSLAAGGAGELFF. The DNA of the CDR3 is TGTGCCAGCAGTTTAGCGGCCGGGGGGGCCGGGGAGCTGTTTTTT.

V is TRBV6-2 or TRBV6-3 and J is TRBJ1-5; 8 bases map to TRBD1. CDR3 length: 17 residues. CDR1 and CDR2 from the germline V gene are MNHEY and SVGEGT. Trimming took 6 bases from V and 0 from J; bases not matched to a gene: 10. This chain's CDR3 is CASSLTFQGASNQPQHF. The CDR3 bases are TGTGCCAGCAGCCTTACCTTCCAGGGGGCTAGCAATCAGCCCCAGCATTTT.

V gene TRBV5-6 combines with J gene TRBJ2-7; 7 bases are shared with TRBD2. The J segment lost 1 base and the V segment lost 4 bases, leaving 5 bases of the junction unmatched. Germline V lookup: CDR1 SGHDT, CDR2 YYEEEE. This CDR3 comprises 14 residues. CDR3 bases: TGTGCCAGCAGCCCGGGGGGACGGTCCTACGAGCAGTACGTC. Amino acid sequence: CASSPGGRSYEQYV.

The chain is built from TRBV10-3 and TRBJ2-7; possibly TRBD1 or TRBD2 for D (5 bases each). CDR1 and CDR2 from the germline V gene are ENHRY and SYGVKD. The V and J ends lost 6 bases and 3 bases respectively, with 18 bases between them. The CDR3 is made up of 15 amino acids. CDR3 coding DNA: TGTGCCATCAGCGGAGACAGCCAGAGGGACTACGAGCAGTACTTC. Translation gives CAISGDSQRDYEQYF.

This rearrangement joins TRBV6-2 or TRBV6-3 to TRBJ1-5; tentative D call: TRBD1 (6 bases). CDR1 is MNHEY and CDR2 is SVGEGT in the germline V gene. The length of the CDR3 is 16 residues. The V and J ends lost 0 bases and 2 bases respectively, with 11 bases between them. CDR3 residues: CASSYSYRDGNQPQHF. The CDR3 coding sequence is TGTGCCAGCAGTTACTCTTACAGGGACGGCAATCAGCCCCAGCATTTT.

This clonotype was observed a few times. The chain employs TRBV7-9 and TRBJ2-1, with TRBD1 matching 7 bases. Looked up from germline, CDR1 is SEHNR and CDR2 is FQNEAQ (reference sequence). The trim removed 1 base at V and 6 bases at J, leaving 6 bases unmatched. CDR3 length: 15 residues. For the CDR3, the DNA is TGTGCCAGCAGCTTAGTCGAAAGACAGGGCAATGAGCAGTTCTTC. Its translation: CASSLVERQGNEQFF. The full variable domain, with the rest looked up from reference TRBV7-9 and TRBJ2-1, is DTGVSQNPRHKITKRGQNVTFRCDPISEHNRLYWYRQTLGQGPEFLTYFQNEAQLEKSRLLSDRFSAERPKGSFSTLEIQRTEQGDSAMYLCASSLVERQGNEQFFGPGTRLTVL.

The gene calls are TRBV29-1 and TRBJ1-1; D call uncertain. Per the germline V gene, CDR1 is SQVTM and CDR2 is ANQGSEA. V was cut by 4 bases and J by 7 bases, with 13 bases left in between. CDR3 length: 12 residues. The CDR3 is CSVASWTGEAFF. As DNA, the CDR3 is TGCAGCGTTGCCTCCTGGACGGGTGAAGCTTTCTTT.

Many counts were recorded for this clonotype. The V and J genes are TRBV19 and TRBJ2-1; D not certain. Trimming left V 5 bases short and J 6 bases short, with 8 bases between. The CDR3 loop spans 12 amino acids. Per germline, CDR1 LNHDA and CDR2 SQIVND (reference sequence). The DNA for the CDR3 is TGTGCCAGTAGTGCCGGTGTCAATGAGCAGTTCTTC. Protein product: CASSAGVNEQFF. The full variable domain, rest sourced from reference TRBV19 and TRBJ2-1, is DGGITQSPKYLFRKEGQNVTLSCEQNLNHDAMYWYRQDPGQGLRLIYYSQIVNDFQKGDIAEGYSVSREKKESFPLTVTSAQKNPTAFYLCASSAGVNEQFFGPGTRLTVL.

CDR3 DNA: TGTGCCAGTACCGGGACAGCCCGCGGCACTGAAGCTTTCTTT. Protein product: CASTGTARGTEAFF. The rearrangement joins TRBV19 to TRBJ1-1; TRBD1 matches at 7 bases. J lost 4 bases, V lost 7 bases, and 9 bases had no gene match. Germline assignment: CDR1 LNHDA and CDR2 SQIVND (reference sequence). This CDR3 comprises 14 residues.

The chain uses TRBV6-5 and TRBJ1-1; D gene ambiguous. The V and J ends lost 0 bases and 7 bases respectively, with 9 bases between them. This CDR3 comprises 13 residues. The germline V gene has CDR1 MNHEY and CDR2 SVGAGI. DNA for the CDR3: TGTGCCAGCAGTTACTCCCACGGCATTGAAGCTTTCTTT. Protein: CASSYSHGIEAFF.

J is TRBJ1-5 and V is TRBV13, with a possible D match to TRBD1 (5 bases). V was cut by 0 bases and J by 4 bases, with 13 bases left in between. This CDR3 spans 16 amino acids. Germline loops: CDR1 PRHDT, CDR2 FYEKMQ (reference sequence). The CDR3 region is CASSLGQGRRNQPQHF. CDR3 in DNA: TGTGCCAGCAGCTTAGGCCAGGGCAGGAGGAATCAGCCCCAGCATTTT.

This clonotype was seen more than once but under ten times. This chain uses TRBV5-6 with TRBJ2-1, with TRBD1 matching 9 bases. This CDR3 comprises 16 residues. With V trimmed by 2 bases and J by 3 bases, 6 bases remained unmatched. The germline V gene encodes CDR1 SGHDT and CDR2 YYEEEE. The CDR3 DNA reads as TGTGCCAGCAGCTTTACGACAGGGGGACTCTACAATGAGCAGTTCTTC. The encoded protein is CASSFTTGGLYNEQFF.

This clonotype was seen repeatedly, ten times or more. The chain links TRBV7-3 to TRBJ2-1; TRBD2 matches at 7 bases. CDR3 length equals 18 residues. Trimming at V came to 5 bases and at J to 4 bases, leaving 17 bases not matched to a gene. Germline CDR1 and CDR2: SGHTA and FQGTGA. The CDR3 spells CASSEIGAGEQNYNEQFF. As DNA, the CDR3 is TGTGCCAGCAGCGAGATAGGGGCGGGAGAACAAAATTACAATGAGCAGTTCTTC.

This clonotype was detected only a few times. The genes are TRBV4-1 and TRBJ2-7, with a tentative D call TRBD2 (6 bases). The CDR3 covers 14 residues. From germline, CDR1 is MGHRA and CDR2 YSYEKL. V was cut by 0 bases and J by 2 bases, with 8 bases left in between. The CDR3 coding sequence is TGCGCCAGCAGCCAAGAGCGGGGAACCTACGAGCAGTACTTC. Residues: CASSQERGTYEQYF.

CDR3 residues: CASSTPKTSGVIYEQYF. The CDR3 coding sequence is TGTGCCAGCAGTACCCCGAAGACTAGCGGGGTGATCTACGAGCAGTACTTC. The chain joins TRBV6-4 to TRBJ2-1; 11 nucleotides agree with TRBD2. The J call is uncertain, as TRBJ2-7 better fits the DNA end. CDR3 length: 17 amino acids. Germline CDR1 and CDR2: MRHNA and SNTAGT.

This clonotype was seen a few times. V gene TRBV28 combines with J gene TRBJ1-1, with TRBD1 as a possible D gene (6 bases). CDR3 length: 16 amino acids. Germline V lookup: CDR1 MDHEN, CDR2 SYDVKM. V was trimmed by 1 base and J by 0 bases, leaving 12 bases between them. DNA for the CDR3: TGTGCCAGCAGTTTATTCGGGGGGCCCTTGAACACTGAAGCTTTCTTT. This gives the protein CASSLFGGPLNTEAFF.